This TCR beta chain was recovered during a study of spatial heterogeneity in lung cancer. Study outcomes and limitations: Tumor mutation counts were tracked by expanded intratumoral alpha and beta TCR counts.

The time point was: sample taken at primary tumor resection. TCR cDNA molecules each carried a unique molecular identifier. TCRdb re-called the 5' RACE reads through MiXCR, storing one row per CDR3 protein. The table lists about 9,600 distinct CDR3 sequences, roughly 9.4% of them singletons. This clonotype was counted ten times or more. The antigen is not known. Trimming took 3 bases from V and 5 from J, leaving 11 bases between them. The CDR3 is made up of 15 amino acids. In germline, CDR1 is MNHEY, CDR2 SMNVEV (reference sequence). This receptor was taken from a female donor with early-stage non-small cell lung cancer. This specimen was lung tumor tissue, taken at surgery. This rearrangement joins TRBV27 to TRBJ1-6, with D unclear. The CDR3 DNA reads TGTGCCAGCAGTTTTCTAGAGCGGGATAATTCACCCCTCCACTTT. Translated, it gives CASSFLERDNSPLHF.